This TCR beta chain was sequenced in a study of CD8 T cells in Susac syndrome. Reverse transcription of about 0.45 to 1 ug RNA was performed with random hexamers. An immunoSEQ multiplex PCR generated amplified TCR beta CDR3 products spanning 54 Vbeta and 13 Jbeta. One entry per CDR3 protein, called by TCRdb with MiXCR from the immunoSEQ multiplex PCR reads. The sample holds approximately 300,000 distinct CDR3 sequences, 75% to 85% seen once. While CD8+ and CD4+ T cells were isolated negatively, TEMRA cells were enriched by FACS. V was trimmed by 6 bases and J by 3 bases, leaving 8 bases between them. CDR3 length equals 12 residues. The germline V gene has CDR1 SGHVT and CDR2 SQSDAQ.

The sample taken for sequencing was CD8+ T cells from PBMCs. The rearrangement uses TRBV7-4 and TRBJ1-1; D is unclear. The origin of this receptor is a human donor with multiple sclerosis. The CDR3 is CASRWQHTEAFF. In DNA, the CDR3 is TGTGCCAGCAGGTGGCAGCACACTGAAGCTTTCTTT.